Included here is one T cell receptor (beta chain) sequence, with context. A much larger clone lies one base from this, so it may be a read error. This sample is drawn from a study of T-cell reconstitution after alpha-beta-depleted transplantation in children. Researchers prepared the TCRbeta library using unique molecular identifiers, the study reports. TCRdb re-derived calls from the PCR reads in MiXCR, one entry per CDR3 protein. Among 210,000 or so distinct CDR3 sequences listed, roughly a tenth were seen once. This clonotype originated in a child in the first two years of life with acute myeloid leukemia, due to receive a stem cell transplant. Material: PBMCs, obtained before TCRalphabeta/CD19-depleted stem cell transplant.

This chain's CDR3 is CAISGSDGGGEQFF. The CDR3 DNA sequence: TGTGCCATCAGTGGGTCGGACGGGGGAGGTGAGCAGTTCTTC. V is TRBV10-3 and J is TRBJ2-1; D is perhaps TRBD2 (6 bases). Trimming left V 4 bases short and J 9 bases short, with 16 bases between. The CDR3 has 14 amino acids. CDR1 is ENHRY and CDR2 is SYGVKD in the germline V gene.